This T cell receptor beta chain was captured in a study of control samples from healthy donors and cancer patients. The CDR3 is 15 amino acids. Germline V CDR1 and CDR2: SEHNR, FQNEAQ (reference sequence). Trimming cost V 5 bases and J 2 bases, with 15 bases left between them. TCRdb keeps only in-frame clones here, not all; method: immunoSEQ multiplex PCR. The table has 70,000 to 95,000 clones, roughly 92% seen once. What was sequenced was blood. This TCR derives from a woman in her twenties or thirties in good health. J is TRBJ1-1 and V is TRBV7-9, with D hard to call. Written as DNA, the CDR3 is TGTGCCAGCAGCCGAGCGGTGGGGTTAAACACTGAAGCTTTCTTT. Residues: CASSRAVGLNTEAFF.